This T cell receptor (beta chain) emerged from a study of T cell responses to AZD1222 COVID-19 vaccine (dated by TCRdb to the early 2020s). In the study overall: A total of 230 or so trial participants underwent TCR sequencing, of whom nearly 210 received two doses of AZD1222 and about 26 received two doses of the MenACWY control vaccine. Trial participants were enrolled by age into subgroups of 18-55, 56-69 and 70-plus years, and around 150, 29 and 61 TCR-sequenced participants, respectively, were included in these subgroups. Results the study describes overall, beyond this receptor: Participants were mostly white British, with more females than males. The authors suggested clonal diversity may have been underestimated. Spike-specific TCR breadth and depth rose significantly after two AZD1222 doses compared with day 0 and with MenACWY recipients. Only five to seven AZD1222 recipients were SARS-CoV-2 seropositive at baseline, limiting conclusions about previously exposed vaccinees. In the small 56-69-year group, the increase in depth fell short of significance, most likely because of low power. Because no day 14 peak-response samples were available, repertoires were characterized only after the peak T cell response. CD4 TCRs associated with the vaccine covered the entire spike protein, and the dominant responses were in regions 160-218 and 743-854. Epitopes outside the regions mutated in the B.1.351 and B.1.1.7 variants were reportedly recognized by nearly half of the unique spike-specific TCRs.

The CDR3 regions of human TCRbeta chains were analyzed by immunosequencing. The paper's data handling went like this. TCRs in the repertoires were compared against a reference library of SARS-CoV-2-specific TCRs that had been generated with the MIRA antigen-specificity platform. Breadth was defined as the fraction of unique TCRs that were SARS-CoV-2-associated, and depth was defined as the fraction of total T cells that were SARS-CoV-2-associated. Using the MIRA data, each spike-specific TCR was mapped to the spike region that the TCR reacts to and placed in a CD4 or CD8 class. Log10-transformed breadth and depth values were compared by one-way ANOVA with Sidak's multiple comparisons tests. Here the immuneACCESS table is served through TCRdb, limited to in-frame sequences with V and J called. Missing clones are a known gap in these copies; in checked studies unresolved V genes cover under half, and the rest lacks a known reason. The DNA gave D and trimming, while V, J and clone size come from that table. Across this sample there are tens of thousands of clones, with 75% to 90% seen only once. 9.3% of the sample belongs to the ten largest clones.

The time point label corresponds to: about 28 days (+/-7) after the second vaccine dose. Because spike-specific TCR depth and breadth did not differ between the two schedules, AZD1222 recipients who got a second dose at roughly 4 weeks were pooled with those who got a second dose at roughly 12 weeks. Vaccinee samples were obtained from the UK trials COV001 and COV002, which included a single-blind randomized controlled phase 2/3 trial of AZD1222 (ChAdOx1 nCoV-19) in healthy adults. Trial participant PBMC samples were collected at day 0 and day 28 after the second dose for TCRbeta chain sequencing. Worth noting for this clone: Its antigen is currently not known. Per-base qualities were not stored, and no clone one base away is much larger.

V gives up 4 bases and J gives up 8 bases, and the segment between their germline ends measures 16 bases. The germline V gene gives CDR1 as KGHDR and CDR2 as SFDVKD. There are 15 amino acids in the CDR3, from cysteine to phenylalanine inclusive. The entry retains the CDR3 DNA only, 45 bases that are in frame from base 1. The rearranged segments are TRBV24-1 and TRBJ1-4; confidence is insufficient to name the D gene. This sequence originates from an adult who received the AZD1222 COVID-19 vaccine. Sequencing was performed on peripheral blood, taken 28 days after the second AZD1222 dose. The CDR3 protein is CATSDRTPNGEKLFF. The DNA is as follows: TGTGCCACCAGTGACCGGACTCCGAACGGCGAAAAACTGTTTTTT.